The next 30 T cell receptor beta chains were all read from a single sample in a study of Ad26.COV2.S vaccination and SARS-CoV-2 variants. The table came from immunoSEQ multiplex PCR; TCRdb's copy has only in-frame clones and leaves some out. The sample lists about 500,000 clones; roughly 87% were seen once. As to treatment: about 20 received Ad26.COV2.S at low or high dose, single or two shots; five or six received placebo; per-sample allocation not given. Sampling was performed 63 days after the first vaccine or placebo injection. Specimen: peripheral blood, collected in a trial of Ad26.COV2.S vaccine versus placebo. All receptors derive from a person aged 18-60 years who received the Ad26.COV2.S COVID-19 vaccine or a placebo.

The chain joins TRBV4-1 to TRBJ2-1, with 12 bases lining up with TRBD2. J was trimmed by 9 bases and V by 4 bases; bases with no gene match: 10. The CDR3 contains 16 residues. CDR1 and CDR2 (germline): MGHRA, YSYEKL. CDR3 DNA: TGCGCCAGCAGCCCCGGACTAGCGGGATCTAGAGGTGAGCAGTTCTTC. This sequence encodes CASSPGLAGSRGEQFF.

The table lists this clone with a count of one. This rearrangement joins TRBV12-3 or TRBV12-4 to TRBJ2-3; D remains unclear. Trimming left V 3 bases short and J 3 bases short, with 7 bases between. There are 13 residues in the CDR3. In DNA form, the CDR3 reads TGTGCCAGCAGTTTCCAGCTGACAGATACGCAGTATTTT. Amino acids: CASSFQLTDTQYF.

This chain links TRBV5-1 with TRBJ2-2; D possibly corresponds to TRBD1 (5 bases). Trimming took 4 bases from V and 4 from J, leaving 17 bases between them. This CDR3 comprises 16 residues. CDR1 is SGHRS, CDR2 YFSETQ, per germline. CDR3 in DNA: TGCGCCAGCAGCAAAGACAGTACCAGTTCCACCGGGGAGCTGTTTTTT. Its protein is CASSKDSTSSTGELFF.

Comments on this clone: One junction end disagrees with the germline gene, perhaps due to a read error. The chain carries TRBV29-1 and TRBJ1-1; 8 nucleotides match TRBD1. The CDR3 is 13 residues long. CDR1 and CDR2 from the germline V gene are SQVTM and ANQGSEA. The CDR3 nucleotides read TGCAGCGTTCGGACAGGGATGAAGACTGAAGCTTTCTTT. The encoded protein is CSVRTGMKTEAFF.

This chain connects TRBV9 to TRBJ2-2, with unresolved D. The CDR3 contains 16 residues. Germline lookup yields CDR1 SGDLS and CDR2 YYNGEE. V gave up 0 bases and J gave up 3 bases, with 12 bases separating them. CDR3 protein: CASSVGEGYDTGELFF. The CDR3 coding sequence is TGTGCCAGCAGCGTAGGGGAAGGGTATGACACCGGGGAGCTGTTTTTT.

The genes are TRBV7-3 and TRBJ2-1; D not certain. V was cut by 4 bases and J by 5 bases, with 9 bases left in between. Germline V gives CDR1 SGHTA, CDR2 FQGTGA. The CDR3 covers 13 residues. The CDR3 is CASSSIPNNEQFF. CDR3 sequence (DNA): TGTGCCAGCAGCTCCATTCCGAACAATGAGCAGTTCTTC.

This sequence joins TRBV12-5 and TRBJ2-3; D might be TRBD2 (6 bases). V was shortened by 2 bases and J by 2 bases, with 14 bases between the two germline ends. CDR3 length equals 16 residues. CDR1 is LGHNT, CDR2 FRNRAP, per germline. This CDR3 is CASGLSVGGNTDTQYF. CDR3 coding DNA: TGTGCTAGTGGTTTGTCCGTGGGCGGGAACACAGATACGCAGTATTTT.

The chain is built from TRBV5-4 and TRBJ2-7; 8 nucleotides match TRBD2. The ends lost 4 bases at V and 0 bases at J; junction bases unmatched: 9. The CDR3 totals 16 residues. Germline CDR1 is SGHNT and CDR2 is YYREEE (reference sequence). CDR3 sequence: CASSPGGERSSYEQYF. The CDR3, as DNA: TGTGCCAGCAGCCCGGGGGGGGAGAGGAGCTCCTACGAGCAGTACTTC.

Here the CDR3 reads CASSDRQGPAQYF. The CDR3 DNA is TGTGCCAGCAGCGACCGACAGGGTCCAGCGCAGTACTTC. The chain joins TRBV11-1 to TRBJ2-7, with 7 nucleotides matching TRBD1. The CDR3 totals 13 residues. The V gene's germline CDR1 is SGHAT and CDR2 FQDESV (reference sequence). Germline trimming cut 5 bases from V and 9 bases from J; bases unmatched to any gene: 10.

This clone was seen once. This chain connects TRBV10-3 to TRBJ1-3; D ambiguous. In germline, CDR1 is ENHRY, CDR2 SYGVKD. V gave up 6 bases and J gave up 0 bases, with 6 bases separating them. This CDR3 region has 13 residues. As DNA, the CDR3 is TGTGCCATCAGACAGATCTCTGGAAACACCATATATTTT. It translates to CAIRQISGNTIYF.

The chain uses TRBV19 and TRBJ2-6; D perhaps matches TRBD1 (5 bases). Germline V gene sequence: CDR1 LNHDA, CDR2 SQIVND (reference sequence). Trimming pared 7 bases from V and 2 bases from J, leaving 15 bases between. The CDR3 has 16 amino acids. CDR3 in amino acids: CASKTSGNPGANVLTF. DNA of the CDR3: TGTGCCAGTAAGACTTCAGGGAATCCTGGGGCCAACGTCCTGACTTTC.

The chain is built from TRBV18 and TRBJ2-1; 9 bases agree with TRBD2. The CDR3 runs to 16 residues. Per germline, CDR1 KGHSH and CDR2 LQKENI. V trimming: 5 bases; J trimming: 0 bases; junction bases outside the gene matches: 5. The CDR3 reads CASSILAGASYNEQFF. The DNA for the CDR3 is TGTGCCAGCTCAATACTAGCGGGCGCCTCCTACAATGAGCAGTTCTTC.

This chain uses TRBV5-6 with TRBJ2-2; TRBD1 is a possible D gene (5 bases). Deletions cut 2 bases from V and 1 base from J, with 6 bases between. This CDR3 region has 14 residues. The germline gives CDR1 SGHDT, CDR2 YYEEEE. CDR3 region: CASSFGQNTGELFF. The CDR3 DNA reads as TGTGCCAGCAGCTTCGGACAGAACACCGGGGAGCTGTTTTTT.

About this clone: In the same sample, other DNA sequences code for this CDR3. The CDR3 here is CASSLTGYEQFF. The CDR3 DNA sequence: TGTGCCAGCAGCCTTACCGGGTATGAGCAGTTCTTC. The chain couples TRBV11-2 to TRBJ2-1; unclear D gene. The germline CDR1 and CDR2 sequences are SGHAT and FQNNGV. V lost 5 bases and J lost 8, with 10 bases in between. The CDR3 covers 12 residues.

V usage is TRBV5-6 and J usage is TRBJ1-2; D perhaps matches TRBD1 (6 bases). Trimming cost V 3 bases and J 4 bases, with 10 bases left between them. CDR1 and CDR2 (germline): SGHDT, YYEEEE. This CDR3 comprises 13 residues. CDR3 in DNA: TGTGCCAGCAGCTCAACAGGGTGCTATGGCTACACCTTC. Translating it yields CASSSTGCYGYTF. Full variable domain (missing parts from reference TRBV5-6 and TRBJ1-2): DAGVTQSPTHLIKTRGQQVTLRCSPKSGHDTVSWYQQALGQGPQFIFQYYEEEERQRGNFPDRFSGHQFPNYSSELNVNALLLGDSALYLCASSSTGCYGYTFGSGTRLTVV.

V and J are TRBV4-3 and TRBJ2-2, with 10 positions matching TRBD2. Germline V gene data show CDR1 as LGHNA and CDR2 as YSLEER. This CDR3 has 17 amino acids. Unmatched junction bases numbered 6, after V lost 0 bases and J lost 5 bases. CDR3 loop: CASSQERWTSGTGELFF. The CDR3 coding sequence is TGCGCCAGCAGCCAAGAACGGTGGACTAGCGGAACCGGGGAGCTGTTTTTT.

This clone has just a few counts. This sequence joins TRBV13 and TRBJ1-6; D is unresolved. V was cut by 1 base and J by 9 bases, with 13 bases left in between. This CDR3 region has 15 residues. Germline-derived CDR1 and CDR2 are PRHDT and FYEKMQ (reference sequence). The CDR3 DNA follows: TGTGCCAGCAGCTTAGATGCCGGACGGCGTTCACCCCTCCACTTT. Translation: CASSLDAGRRSPLHF.

This clone was counted a few times. A read error may account for a junction end that differs from germline. The chain uses TRBV13 and TRBJ1-6, with 7 nucleotides matching TRBD1. The CDR3 loop spans 16 amino acids. In germline, CDR1 is PRHDT, CDR2 FYEKMQ (reference sequence). The CDR3 bases are TGTGCCAGCAGCTCGCCTGCCGAGGGGGCCGATTCGCCCCTCCACTTT. Translating it yields CASSSPAEGADSPLHF.

The chain joins TRBV5-1 to TRBJ1-4; D perhaps matches TRBD1 (6 bases). Between the trimmed V and J ends, which lost 4 bases and 0 bases, there was a span of 16 bases. Germline assignment: CDR1 SGHRS and CDR2 YFSETQ. There are 17 residues in the CDR3. CDR3 bases: TGCGCCAGCAGCCGGGTCGGGGGCTTTGCAACTAATGAAAAACTGTTTTTT. As protein: CASSRVGGFATNEKLFF. The full variable domain, completed using reference TRBV5-1 and TRBJ1-4, is KAGVTQTPRYLIKTRGQQVTLSCSPISGHRSVSWYQQTPGQGLQFLFEYFSETQRNKGNFPGRFSGRQFSNSRSEMNVSTLELGDSALYLCASSRVGGFATNEKLFFGSGTQLSVL.

The chain carries TRBV7-3 and TRBJ1-3, with no clear D. This CDR3 has 15 amino acids. Germline V gene lookup returns CDR1 SGHTA and CDR2 FQGTGA. V shed 5 bases and J shed 0 bases, with 11 bases lying between them. CDR3 sequence reads: CASSPSGHSGNTIYF. The CDR3 nucleotides read TGTGCCAGCAGCCCCAGCGGGCACTCTGGAAACACCATATATTTT.

This chain connects TRBV9 to TRBJ2-3; D is unclear. The CDR3 consists of 15 residues. CDR1 is SGDLS and CDR2 is YYNGEE in the germline V gene. V dropped 4 bases and J dropped 0 bases, with 12 bases sitting between them. CDR3 sequence: CASSRASPSTDTQYF. The CDR3 DNA follows: TGTGCCAGCAGCCGAGCGAGTCCTAGCACAGATACGCAGTATTTT.

The chain recombines TRBV25-1 with TRBJ2-1; TRBD2 agrees at 7 bases. There are 15 residues in the CDR3. V was pared by 7 bases and J by 0 bases, with 6 bases of the junction left unmatched. Germline loops: CDR1 MGHDK, CDR2 SYGVNS. The CDR3 nucleotides are TGTGCCAGCAAGGAGGGCGGGAGCTCCTACAATGAGCAGTTCTTC. It codes for CASKEGGSSYNEQFF.

This chain connects TRBV11-2 to TRBJ2-1; no firm D call. Germline loops: CDR1 SGHAT, CDR2 FQNNGV. The CDR3 consists of 13 residues. Trimming cost V 10 bases and J 5 bases, with 15 bases left between them. The CDR3 loop is CAINAAMNNEQFF. CDR3 bases: TGTGCCATCAACGCGGCGATGAACAATGAGCAGTTCTTC.

The chain couples TRBV2 to TRBJ2-7, with 8 positions matching TRBD1. This CDR3 is built from 15 residues. In germline, CDR1 is SNHLY, CDR2 FYNNEI. Unmatched junction bases numbered 9, after V lost 3 bases and J lost 5 bases. CDR3 sequence: CASSDRQGILHEQYF. For the CDR3, the DNA is TGTGCCAGCAGTGACAGACAGGGGATACTCCACGAGCAGTACTTC.

The chain joins TRBV15 to TRBJ2-5, with D tentatively TRBD1 (6 bases). The V end was cut by 5 bases, the J end by 5 bases, with 18 bases between. CDR1 LNHNV and CDR2 YYDKDF come from the germline V gene (reference sequence). CDR3 size: 15 residues. This CDR3 is CATSFRAGARETQYF. In DNA, the CDR3 is TGTGCCACCAGCTTCCGTGCAGGGGCGCGGGAGACCCAGTACTTC.

The rearrangement uses TRBV28 and TRBJ1-1; unclear D gene. The ends were cut back, 3 bases at V and 6 bases at J, with 11 bases in the middle. The CDR3 sequence is 13 residues long. Germline loops: CDR1 MDHEN, CDR2 SYDVKM. The CDR3: CASSFQPGAEAFF. CDR3 in DNA: TGTGCCAGCAGTTTCCAACCTGGGGCTGAAGCTTTCTTT. The entire variable domain, with the rest obtained from reference TRBV28 and TRBJ1-1, is as follows: DVKVTQSSRYLVKRTGEKVFLECVQDMDHENMFWYRQDPGLGLRLIYFSYDVKMKEKGDIPEGYSVSREKKERFSLILESASTNQTSMYLCASSFQPGAEAFFGQGTRLTVV.

The V gene is TRBV28, the J gene TRBJ2-1, with a weak D call TRBD2 (6 bases). Germline CDR1 and CDR2: MDHEN and SYDVKM. CDR3 length: 12 residues. The V end lost 5 bases, the J end lost 12 bases, and 14 bases lay between the germline ends. CDR3 bases: TGTGCCAGCAGTCCACGGGAGTACAGGCAGTTCTTC. This sequence encodes CASSPREYRQFF.

This clone turned up a few times. This chain links TRBV4-1 with TRBJ2-7; 10 bases map to TRBD2. The CDR3 sequence is 16 residues long. CDR1 MGHRA and CDR2 YSYEKL come from the germline V gene. The J segment lost 5 bases and the V segment lost 1 base, leaving 8 bases of the junction unmatched. DNA for the CDR3: TGCGCCAGCAGCCAAGGACAACTAGCGGGAATCCACGAGCAGTACTTC. It yields the protein CASSQGQLAGIHEQYF.

V and J are TRBV28 and TRBJ1-5; D is unresolved. CDR1 and CDR2 from the germline V gene are MDHEN and SYDVKM. The V end was cut by 3 bases, the J end by 3 bases, with 12 bases between. This CDR3 has 15 amino acids. CDR3 sequence reads: CASSLAGAYNQPQHF. CDR3 nucleotides: TGTGCCAGCAGTTTGGCAGGCGCTTACAATCAGCCCCAGCATTTT.

The chain joins TRBV5-6 to TRBJ2-5; a possible D gene is TRBD1 (5 bases). The V and J ends lost 4 bases and 2 bases respectively, with 15 bases between them. CDR1 is SGHDT and CDR2 is YYEEEE in the germline V gene. The CDR3 length is 15 residues. This chain's CDR3 is CASSERQIWQETQYF. CDR3 coding DNA: TGTGCCAGCAGCGAGAGACAGATTTGGCAAGAGACCCAGTACTTC.